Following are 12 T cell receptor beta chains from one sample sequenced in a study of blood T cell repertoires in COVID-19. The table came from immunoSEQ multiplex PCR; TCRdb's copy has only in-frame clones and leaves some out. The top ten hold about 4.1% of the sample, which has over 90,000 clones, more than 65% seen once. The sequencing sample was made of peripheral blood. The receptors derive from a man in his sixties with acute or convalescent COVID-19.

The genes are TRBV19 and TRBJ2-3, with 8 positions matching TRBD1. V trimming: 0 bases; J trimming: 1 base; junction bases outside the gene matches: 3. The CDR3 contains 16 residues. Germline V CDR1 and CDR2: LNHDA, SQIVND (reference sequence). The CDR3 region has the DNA TGTGCCAGTAGTATAGATCAGGGGGCGGGCACAGATACGCAGTATTTT. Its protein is CASSIDQGAGTDTQYF.

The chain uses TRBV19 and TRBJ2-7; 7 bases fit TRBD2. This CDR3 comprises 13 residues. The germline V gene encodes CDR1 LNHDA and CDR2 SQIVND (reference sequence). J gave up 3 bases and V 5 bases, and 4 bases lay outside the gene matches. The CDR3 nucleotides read TGTGCCAGTAGTTACACGGGAGGCTACGAGCAGTACTTC. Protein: CASSYTGGYEQYF. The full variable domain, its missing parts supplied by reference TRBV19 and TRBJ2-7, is DGGITQSPKYLFRKEGQNVTLSCEQNLNHDAMYWYRQDPGQGLRLIYYSQIVNDFQKGDIAEGYSVSREKKESFPLTVTSAQKNPTAFYLCASSYTGGYEQYFGPGTRLTVT.

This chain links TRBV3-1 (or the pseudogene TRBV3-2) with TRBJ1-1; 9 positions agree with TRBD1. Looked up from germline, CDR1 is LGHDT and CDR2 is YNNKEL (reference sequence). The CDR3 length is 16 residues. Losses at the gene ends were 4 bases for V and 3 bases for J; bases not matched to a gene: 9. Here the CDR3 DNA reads TGTGCCAGCAGCCGACAGGGGGGAATGGGGGACACTGAAGCTTTCTTT. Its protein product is CASSRQGGMGDTEAFF.

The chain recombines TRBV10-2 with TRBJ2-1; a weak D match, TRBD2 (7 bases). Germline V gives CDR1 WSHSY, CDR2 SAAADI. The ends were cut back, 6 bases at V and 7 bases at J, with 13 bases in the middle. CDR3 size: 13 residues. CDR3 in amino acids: CASRGAGVNEQFF. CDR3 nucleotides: TGCGCCAGCAGGGGGGCGGGAGTTAATGAGCAGTTCTTC.

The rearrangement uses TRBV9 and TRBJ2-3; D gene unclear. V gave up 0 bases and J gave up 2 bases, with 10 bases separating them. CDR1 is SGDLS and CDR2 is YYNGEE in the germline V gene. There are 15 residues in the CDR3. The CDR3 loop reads CASSVGPGLTDTQYF. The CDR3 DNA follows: TGTGCCAGCAGCGTAGGGCCGGGTCTCACAGATACGCAGTATTTT.

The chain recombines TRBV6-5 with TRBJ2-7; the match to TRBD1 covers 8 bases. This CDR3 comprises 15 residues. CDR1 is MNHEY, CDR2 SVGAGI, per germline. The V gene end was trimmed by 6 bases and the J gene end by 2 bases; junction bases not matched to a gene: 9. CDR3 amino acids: CASRSAGQAAYEQYF. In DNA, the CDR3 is TGTGCCAGCAGATCCGCGGGACAGGCCGCCTACGAGCAGTACTTC.

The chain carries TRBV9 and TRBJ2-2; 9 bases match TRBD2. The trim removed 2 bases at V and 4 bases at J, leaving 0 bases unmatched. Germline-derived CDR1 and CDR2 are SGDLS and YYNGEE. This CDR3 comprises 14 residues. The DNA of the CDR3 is TGTGCCAGCAGCGTTAGCGGGGGCACCGGGGAGCTGTTTTTT. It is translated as CASSVSGGTGELFF.

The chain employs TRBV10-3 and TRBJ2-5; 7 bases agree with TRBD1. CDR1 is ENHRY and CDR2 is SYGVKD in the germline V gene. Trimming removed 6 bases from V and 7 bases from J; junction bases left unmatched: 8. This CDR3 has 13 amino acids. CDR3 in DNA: TGTGCCATCAGCGTAGGCCCAGGGGGGACCCAGTACTTC. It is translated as CAISVGPGGTQYF.

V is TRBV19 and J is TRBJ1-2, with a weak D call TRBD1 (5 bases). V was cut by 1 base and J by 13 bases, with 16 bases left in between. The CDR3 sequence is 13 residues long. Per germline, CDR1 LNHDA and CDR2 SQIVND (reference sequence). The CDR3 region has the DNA TGTGCCAGTAGTATAGTGCTGCAGGGTTCCGTCACCTTC. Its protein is CASSIVLQGSVTF.

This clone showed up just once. CDR3 in DNA: TGTGCCAGCAGACCTCGGACAGGGGGCGCGATTGGCTACACCTTC. As protein: CASRPRTGGAIGYTF. The rearrangement links TRBV6-5 to TRBJ1-2; 11 bases are shared with TRBD1. Germline loops: CDR1 MNHEY, CDR2 SVGAGI. V gave up 6 bases and J gave up 7 bases; unmatched junction bases: 10. CDR3 length: 15 amino acids.

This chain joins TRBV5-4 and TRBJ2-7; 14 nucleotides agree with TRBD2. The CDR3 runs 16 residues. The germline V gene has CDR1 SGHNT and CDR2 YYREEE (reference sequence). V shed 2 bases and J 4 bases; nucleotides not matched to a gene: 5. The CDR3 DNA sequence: TGTGCCAGCAGCTTCGGACTAGCGGGGGGTCTATACGAGCAGTACTTC. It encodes CASSFGLAGGLYEQYF. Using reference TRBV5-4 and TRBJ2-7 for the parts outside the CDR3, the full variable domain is ETGVTQSPTHLIKTRGQQVTLRCSSQSGHNTVSWYQQALGQGPQFIFQYYREEENGRGNFPPRFSGLQFPNYSSELNVNALELDDSALYLCASSFGLAGGLYEQYFGPGTRLTVT.

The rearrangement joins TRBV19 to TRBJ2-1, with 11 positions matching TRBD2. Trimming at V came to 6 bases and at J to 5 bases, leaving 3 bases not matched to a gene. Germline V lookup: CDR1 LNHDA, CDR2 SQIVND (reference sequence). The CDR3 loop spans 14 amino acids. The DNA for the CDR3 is TGTGCCAGTAGGACTAGCGGGATAAACAATGAGCAGTTCTTC. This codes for CASRTSGINNEQFF.